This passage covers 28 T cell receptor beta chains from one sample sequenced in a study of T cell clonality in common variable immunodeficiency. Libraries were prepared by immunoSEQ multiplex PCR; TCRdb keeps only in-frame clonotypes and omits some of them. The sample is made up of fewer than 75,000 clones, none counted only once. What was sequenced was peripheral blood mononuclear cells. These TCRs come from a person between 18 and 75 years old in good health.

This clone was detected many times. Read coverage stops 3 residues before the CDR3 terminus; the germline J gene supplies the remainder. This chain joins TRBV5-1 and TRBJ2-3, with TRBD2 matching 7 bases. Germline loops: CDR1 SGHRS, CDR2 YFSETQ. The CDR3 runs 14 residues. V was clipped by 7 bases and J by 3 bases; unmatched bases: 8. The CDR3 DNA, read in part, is TGCGCCAGCGGAAGGGAGGGGATGACAGATACG. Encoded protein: CASGREGMTDT. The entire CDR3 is CASGREGMTDTQYF.

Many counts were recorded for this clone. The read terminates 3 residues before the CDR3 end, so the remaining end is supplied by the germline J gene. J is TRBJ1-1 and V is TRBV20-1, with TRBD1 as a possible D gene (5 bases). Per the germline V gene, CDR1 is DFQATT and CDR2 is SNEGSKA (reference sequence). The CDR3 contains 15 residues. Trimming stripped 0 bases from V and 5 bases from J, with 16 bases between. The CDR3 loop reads CSARDLGQGWTEAFF. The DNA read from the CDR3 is TGCAGTGCTAGAGATCTTGGGCAGGGATGGACTGAA.

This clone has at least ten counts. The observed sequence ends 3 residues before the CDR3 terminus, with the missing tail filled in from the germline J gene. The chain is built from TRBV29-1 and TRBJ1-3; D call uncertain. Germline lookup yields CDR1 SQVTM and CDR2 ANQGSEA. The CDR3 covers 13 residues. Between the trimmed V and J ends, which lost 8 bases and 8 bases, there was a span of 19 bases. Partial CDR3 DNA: TGCAGCCGGCTTAAAGGACTTGGGGACACC. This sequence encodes CSRLKGLGDT. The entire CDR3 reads CSRLKGLGDTIYF.

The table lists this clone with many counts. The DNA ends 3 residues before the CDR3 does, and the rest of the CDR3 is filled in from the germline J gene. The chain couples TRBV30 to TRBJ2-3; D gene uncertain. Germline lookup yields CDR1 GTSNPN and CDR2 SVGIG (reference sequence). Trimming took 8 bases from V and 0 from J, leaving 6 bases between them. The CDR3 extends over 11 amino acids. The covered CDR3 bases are TGTGCCGTTACTAGCACAGATACG. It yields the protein CAVTSTDT. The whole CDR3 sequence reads CAVTSTDTQYF.

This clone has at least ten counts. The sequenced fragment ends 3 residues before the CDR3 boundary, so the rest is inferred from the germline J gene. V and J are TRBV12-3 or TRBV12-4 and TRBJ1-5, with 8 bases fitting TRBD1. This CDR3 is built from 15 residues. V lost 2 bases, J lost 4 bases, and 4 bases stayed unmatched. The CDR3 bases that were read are TGTGCCAGCAGTTTAAGCCAGGGGGCTAATCAGCCC. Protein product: CASSLSQGANQP. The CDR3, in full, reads CASSLSQGANQPQHF.

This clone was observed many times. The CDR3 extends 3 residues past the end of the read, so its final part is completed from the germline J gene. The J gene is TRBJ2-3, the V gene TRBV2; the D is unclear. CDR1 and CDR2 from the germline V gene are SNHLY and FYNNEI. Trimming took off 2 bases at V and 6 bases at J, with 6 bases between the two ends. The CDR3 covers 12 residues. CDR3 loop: CASSERVDTQYF. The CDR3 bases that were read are TGTGCCAGCAGTGAAAGGGTGGATACG.

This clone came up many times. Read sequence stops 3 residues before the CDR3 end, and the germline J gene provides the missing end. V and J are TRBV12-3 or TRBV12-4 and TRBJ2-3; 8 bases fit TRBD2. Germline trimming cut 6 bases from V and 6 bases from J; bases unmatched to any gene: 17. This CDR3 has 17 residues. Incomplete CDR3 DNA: TGTGCCAGCAGCTCCCCCCGACTGGCGGGGGGATCGGATACG. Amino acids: CASSSPRLAGGSDT. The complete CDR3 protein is CASSSPRLAGGSDTQYF.

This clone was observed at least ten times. CDR3 DNA (partial): TGCGCCAGCAGCTTAACGACAGGAGGCCCAGATACG. Encoded protein: CASSLTTGGPDT. The complete CDR3 reads CASSLTTGGPDTQYF. The J gene is TRBJ2-3, the V gene TRBV5-1; tentative D call: TRBD1 (6 bases). The sequenced fragment ends 3 residues before the CDR3 boundary, so the rest is inferred from the germline J gene. Per the germline V gene, CDR1 is SGHRS and CDR2 is YFSETQ. Trimming stripped 2 bases from V and 4 bases from J, with 14 bases between. The CDR3 sequence is 15 residues long.

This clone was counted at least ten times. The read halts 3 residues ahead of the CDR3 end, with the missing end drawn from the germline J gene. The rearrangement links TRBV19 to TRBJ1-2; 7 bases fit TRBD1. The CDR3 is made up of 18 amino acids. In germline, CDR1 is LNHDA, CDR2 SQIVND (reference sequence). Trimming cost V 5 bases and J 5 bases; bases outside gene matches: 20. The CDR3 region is CASSESQGEKSVEYGYTF. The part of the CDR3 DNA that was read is TGTGCCAGTAGTGAATCGCAGGGGGAGAAGAGTGTAGAGTATGGC.

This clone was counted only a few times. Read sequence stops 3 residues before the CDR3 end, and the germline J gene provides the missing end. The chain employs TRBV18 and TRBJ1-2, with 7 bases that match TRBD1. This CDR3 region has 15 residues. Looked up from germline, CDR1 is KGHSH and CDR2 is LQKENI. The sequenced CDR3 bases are TGTGCCAGCTCACCAACAGGGGTTAGCACAGATACC. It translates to CASSPTGVSTDT. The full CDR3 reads CASSPTGVSTDTYTF.

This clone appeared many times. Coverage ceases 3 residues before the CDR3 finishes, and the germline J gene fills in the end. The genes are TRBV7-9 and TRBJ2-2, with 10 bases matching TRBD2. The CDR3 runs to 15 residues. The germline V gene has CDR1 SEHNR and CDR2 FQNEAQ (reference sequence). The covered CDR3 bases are TGTGGTGAGGCTAGCGGGAGAGCACACACCGGGGAG. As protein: CGEASGRAHTGE. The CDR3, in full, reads CGEASGRAHTGELFF. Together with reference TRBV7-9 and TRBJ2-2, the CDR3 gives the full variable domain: DTGVSQNPRHKITKRGQNVTFRCDPISEHNRLYWYRQTLGQGPEFLTYFQNEAQLEKSRLLSDRFSAERPKGSFSTLEIQRTEQGDSAMYLCGEASGRAHTGELFFGEGSRLTVL.

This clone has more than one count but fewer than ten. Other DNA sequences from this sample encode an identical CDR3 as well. The CDR3 region is CASSEVPTGYTEAFF. The part of the CDR3 DNA that was read is TGTGCCAGCAGTGAAGTCCCAACAGGCTACACTGAA. V and J are TRBV2 and TRBJ1-1; D might be TRBD1 (5 bases). Read data end 3 residues before the CDR3 end; the end is taken from the germline J gene. Germline CDR1 SNHLY, CDR2 FYNNEI. Trimming shortened V by 1 base and J by 3 bases, and 12 bases separated the two germline ends. The CDR3 totals 15 residues.

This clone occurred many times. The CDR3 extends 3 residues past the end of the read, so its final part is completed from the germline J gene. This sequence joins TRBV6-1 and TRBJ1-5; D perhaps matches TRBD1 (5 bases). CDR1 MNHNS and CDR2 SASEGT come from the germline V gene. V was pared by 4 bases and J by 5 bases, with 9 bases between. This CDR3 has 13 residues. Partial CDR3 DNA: TGTGCCAGCAGTGTGAAAGGGGATCAGCCC. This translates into CASSVKGDQP. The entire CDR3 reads CASSVKGDQPQHF.

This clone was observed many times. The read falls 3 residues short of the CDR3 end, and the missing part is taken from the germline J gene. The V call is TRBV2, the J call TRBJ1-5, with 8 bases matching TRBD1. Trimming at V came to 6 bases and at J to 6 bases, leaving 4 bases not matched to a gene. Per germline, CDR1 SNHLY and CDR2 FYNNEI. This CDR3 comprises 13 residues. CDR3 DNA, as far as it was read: TGTGCCAGCAGATGGACAGGGTTTCAGCCC. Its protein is CASRWTGFQP. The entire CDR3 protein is CASRWTGFQPQHF.

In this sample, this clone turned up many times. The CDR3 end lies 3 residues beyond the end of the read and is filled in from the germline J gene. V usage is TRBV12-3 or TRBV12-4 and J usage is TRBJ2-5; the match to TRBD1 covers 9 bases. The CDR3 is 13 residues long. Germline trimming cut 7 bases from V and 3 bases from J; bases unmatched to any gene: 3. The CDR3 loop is CASNRQGEETQYF. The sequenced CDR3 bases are TGTGCCAGCAATAGACAGGGGGAAGAGACC.

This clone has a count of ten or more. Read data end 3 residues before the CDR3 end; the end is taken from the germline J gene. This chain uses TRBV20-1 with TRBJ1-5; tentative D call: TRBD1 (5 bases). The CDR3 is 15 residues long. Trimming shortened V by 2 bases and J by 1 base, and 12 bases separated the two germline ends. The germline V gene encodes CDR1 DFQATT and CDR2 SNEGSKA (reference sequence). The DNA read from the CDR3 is TGCAGTGCTAGACAGGGACTGGGGAGCAATCAGCCC. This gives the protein CSARQGLGSNQP. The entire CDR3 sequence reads CSARQGLGSNQPQHF.

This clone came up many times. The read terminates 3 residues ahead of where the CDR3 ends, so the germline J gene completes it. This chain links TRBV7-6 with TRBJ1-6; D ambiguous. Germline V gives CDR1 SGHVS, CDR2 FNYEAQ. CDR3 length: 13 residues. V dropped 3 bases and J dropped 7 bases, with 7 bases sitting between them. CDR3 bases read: TGTGCCAGCAGCTTGGGCGGGAATTCACCC. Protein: CASSLGGNSP. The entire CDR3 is CASSLGGNSPLHF.

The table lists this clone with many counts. CDR3 in amino acids: CASSWGEIPPYEQYF. The sequenced part of the CDR3 DNA is TGTGCCAGTAGTTGGGGGGAGATCCCCCCCTACGAG. The J gene is TRBJ2-7, the V gene TRBV19, with D tentatively TRBD2 (6 bases). From the germline J gene comes the end of the CDR3, since the read stops 3 residues before it. CDR1 is LNHDA, CDR2 SQIVND, per germline (reference sequence). CDR3 length equals 15 residues. With 5 bases removed from V and 2 bases from J, the gap between germline ends came to 16 bases.

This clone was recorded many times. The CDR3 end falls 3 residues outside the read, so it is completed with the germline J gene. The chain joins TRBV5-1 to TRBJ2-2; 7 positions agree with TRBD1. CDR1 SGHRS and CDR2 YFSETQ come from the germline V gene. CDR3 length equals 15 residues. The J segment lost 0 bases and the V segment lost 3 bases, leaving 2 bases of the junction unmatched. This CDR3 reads CASSSGQTNTGELFF. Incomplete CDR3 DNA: TGCGCCAGCAGCTCGGGACAGACGAACACCGGGGAG.

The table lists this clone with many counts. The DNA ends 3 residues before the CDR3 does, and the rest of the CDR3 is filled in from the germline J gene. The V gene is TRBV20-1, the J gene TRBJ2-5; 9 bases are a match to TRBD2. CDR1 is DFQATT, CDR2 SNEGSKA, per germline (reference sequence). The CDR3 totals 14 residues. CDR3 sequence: CSARAGTSSSTQYF. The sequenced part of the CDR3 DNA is TGCAGTGCTAGAGCCGGGACTAGCTCCAGCACC.

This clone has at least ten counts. The CDR3 loop reads CATSRDLFTEAFF. The covered CDR3 bases are TGTGCCACCAGCAGAGACTTATTCACTGAA. V and J are TRBV15 and TRBJ1-1; D remains unclear. The CDR3 is cut off 3 residues early in the read; its end comes from the germline J gene. V was trimmed by 0 bases and J by 4 bases, leaving 6 bases between them. CDR1 LNHNV and CDR2 YYDKDF come from the germline V gene (reference sequence). The CDR3 totals 13 residues. The full variable domain, its missing parts supplied by reference TRBV15 and TRBJ1-1, is DAMVIQNPRYQVTQFGKPVTLSCSQTLNHNVMYWYQQKSSQAPKLLFHYYDKDFNNEADTPDNFQSRRPNTSFCFLDIRSPGLGDTAMYLCATSRDLFTEAFFGQGTRLTVV.

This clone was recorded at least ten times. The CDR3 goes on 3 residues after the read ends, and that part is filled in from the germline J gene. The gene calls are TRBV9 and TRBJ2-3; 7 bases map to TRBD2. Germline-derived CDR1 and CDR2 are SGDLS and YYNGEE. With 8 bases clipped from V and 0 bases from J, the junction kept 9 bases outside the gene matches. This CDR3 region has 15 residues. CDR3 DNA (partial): TGTGCCAGTCGGTCTGGGCGGGGGAGCACAGATACG. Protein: CASRSGRGSTDT. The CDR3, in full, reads CASRSGRGSTDTQYF.

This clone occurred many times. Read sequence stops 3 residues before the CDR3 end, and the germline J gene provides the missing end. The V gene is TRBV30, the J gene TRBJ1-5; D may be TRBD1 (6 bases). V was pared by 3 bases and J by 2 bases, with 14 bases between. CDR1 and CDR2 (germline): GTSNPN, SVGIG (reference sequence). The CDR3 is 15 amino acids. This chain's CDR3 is CAWSDTGFGNQPQHF. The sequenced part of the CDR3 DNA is TGTGCCTGGAGCGATACAGGGTTTGGCAATCAGCCC.

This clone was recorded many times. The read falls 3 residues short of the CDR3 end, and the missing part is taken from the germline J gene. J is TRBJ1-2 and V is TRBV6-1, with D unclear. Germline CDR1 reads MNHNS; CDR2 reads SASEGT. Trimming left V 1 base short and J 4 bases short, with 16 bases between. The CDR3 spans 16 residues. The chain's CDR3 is CASSEEWAETSYGYTF. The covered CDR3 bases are TGTGCCAGCAGTGAAGAATGGGCAGAAACTTCCTATGGC.

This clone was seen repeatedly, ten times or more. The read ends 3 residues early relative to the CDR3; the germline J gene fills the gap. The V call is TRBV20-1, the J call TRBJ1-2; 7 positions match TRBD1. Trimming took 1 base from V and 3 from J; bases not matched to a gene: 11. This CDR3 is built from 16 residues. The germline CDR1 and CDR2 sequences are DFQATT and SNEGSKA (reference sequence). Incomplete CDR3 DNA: TGCAGTGCTAGAGTGAGGGACAGTAACTCGTACTATGGC. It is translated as CSARVRDSNSYYG. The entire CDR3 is CSARVRDSNSYYGYTF.

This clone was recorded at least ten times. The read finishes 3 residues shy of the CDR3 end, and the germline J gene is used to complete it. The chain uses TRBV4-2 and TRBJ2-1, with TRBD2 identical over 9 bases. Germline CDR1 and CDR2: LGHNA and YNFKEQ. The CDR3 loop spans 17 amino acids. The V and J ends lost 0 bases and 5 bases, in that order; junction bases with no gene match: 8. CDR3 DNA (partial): TGTGCCAGCAGCCAAGAAGGGGCGGGGGGGCCCCACAATGAG. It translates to CASSQEGAGGPHNE. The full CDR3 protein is CASSQEGAGGPHNEQFF.

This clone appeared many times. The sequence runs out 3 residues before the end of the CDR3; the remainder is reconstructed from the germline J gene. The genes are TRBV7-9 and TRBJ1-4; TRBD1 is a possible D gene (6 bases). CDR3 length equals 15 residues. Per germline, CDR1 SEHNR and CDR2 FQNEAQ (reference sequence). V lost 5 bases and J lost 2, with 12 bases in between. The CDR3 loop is CASSPGTLTNEKLFF. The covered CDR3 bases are TGTGCCAGCAGCCCCGGGACACTTACTAATGAAAAA.

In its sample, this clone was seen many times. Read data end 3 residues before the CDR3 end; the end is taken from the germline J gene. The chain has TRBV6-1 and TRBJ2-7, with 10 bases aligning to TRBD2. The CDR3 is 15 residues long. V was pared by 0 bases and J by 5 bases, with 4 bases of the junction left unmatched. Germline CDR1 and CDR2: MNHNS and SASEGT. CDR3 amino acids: CASSEAASGSHEQYF. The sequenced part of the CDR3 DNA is TGTGCCAGCAGTGAAGCCGCTAGCGGGAGCCACGAG.